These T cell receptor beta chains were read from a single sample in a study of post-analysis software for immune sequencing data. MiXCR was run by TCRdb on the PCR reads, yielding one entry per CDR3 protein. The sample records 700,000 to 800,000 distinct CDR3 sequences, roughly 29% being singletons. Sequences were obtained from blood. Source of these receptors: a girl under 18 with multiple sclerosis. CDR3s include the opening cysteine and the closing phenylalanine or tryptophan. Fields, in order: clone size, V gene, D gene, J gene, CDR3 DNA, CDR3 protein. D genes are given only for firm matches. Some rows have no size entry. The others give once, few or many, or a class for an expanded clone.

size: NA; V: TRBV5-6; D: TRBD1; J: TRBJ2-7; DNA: TGTGCCAGCAGCCGGACAGGGAAAGAGTCCCAGTACTTC; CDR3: CASSRTGKESQYF
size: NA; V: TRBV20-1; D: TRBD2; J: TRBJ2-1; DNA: TGCAGTGCCGACGGCCTAGCGGGAGGGAACAATGAGCAGTTCTTC; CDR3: CSADGLAGGNNEQFF
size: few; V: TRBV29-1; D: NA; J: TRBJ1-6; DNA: TGCAGCGTGGCCGGGACAAGGGATTCACCCCTCCACTTT; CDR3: CSVAGTRDSPLHF
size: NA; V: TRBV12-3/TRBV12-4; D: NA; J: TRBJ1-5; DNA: TGTGCCAGCAGCCAAATCAGACAGGGCAATCAGCCCCAGCATTTT; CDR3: CASSQIRQGNQPQHF
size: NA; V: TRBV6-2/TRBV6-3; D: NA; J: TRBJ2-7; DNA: TGTGCCAGCAGGCGCACCGGGACTGGAACCTACGAGCAGTACTTC; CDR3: CASRRTGTGTYEQYF
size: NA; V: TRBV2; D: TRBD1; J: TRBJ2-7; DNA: TGTGCCAGCAGTCAAGGGACAGGGATGTCGTCCTACGAGCAGTACTTC; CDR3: CASSQGTGMSSYEQYF
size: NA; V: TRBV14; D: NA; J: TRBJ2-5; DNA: TGTGCCAGCAGCCAAGATTTTATGGAGACCCAGTACTTC; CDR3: CASSQDFMETQYF
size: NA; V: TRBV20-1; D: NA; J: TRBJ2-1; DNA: TGCAGTGCTAGTCCCCCCCGGGGCCAGTCGAATGAGCAGTTCTTC; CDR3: CSASPPRGQSNEQFF
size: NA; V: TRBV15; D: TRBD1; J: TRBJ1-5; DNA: TGTGCCACCAGCAGGAACAGACAGGGGGGCAATCAGCCCCAGCATTTT; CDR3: CATSRNRQGGNQPQHF
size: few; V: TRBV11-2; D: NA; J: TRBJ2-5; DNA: TGTGCCAGCAGCTCTGACGCATTTAAAGAGACCCAGTACTTC; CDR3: CASSSDAFKETQYF
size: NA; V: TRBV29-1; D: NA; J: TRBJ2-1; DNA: TGCAGCGTTGCGGGGCAGGAATACTCCTACAATGGGCAGTTCTTC; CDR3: CSVAGQEYSYNGQFF
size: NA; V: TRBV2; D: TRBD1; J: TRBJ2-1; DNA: TGTGCCAGCATGGGACAGGGGGGCTACAATGAGCAGTTCTTC; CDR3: CASMGQGGYNEQFF